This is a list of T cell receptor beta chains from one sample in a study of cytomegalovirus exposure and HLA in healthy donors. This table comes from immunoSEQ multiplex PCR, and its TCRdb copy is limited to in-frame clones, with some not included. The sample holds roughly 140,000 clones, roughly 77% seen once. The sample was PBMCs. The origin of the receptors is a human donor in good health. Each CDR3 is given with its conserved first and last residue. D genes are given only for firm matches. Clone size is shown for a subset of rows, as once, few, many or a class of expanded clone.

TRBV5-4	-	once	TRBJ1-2	CASSLVRGRSGYTF	TGTGCCAGCAGCTTGGTTCGGGGGAGGTCGGGCTACACCTTC
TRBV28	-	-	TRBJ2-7	CASSLYQDYEQYF	TGTGCCAGCAGTTTATACCAGGACTACGAGCAGTACTTC
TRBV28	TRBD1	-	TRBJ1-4	CASMSTGDSHYFATNEKLFF	TGTGCCAGCATGTCCACCGGGGACAGTCACTATTTTGCAACTAATGAAAAACTGTTTTTT
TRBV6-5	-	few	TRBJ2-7	CASSYDGRGKQYF	TGTGCCAGCAGTTATGATGGAAGGGGGAAACAGTACTTC
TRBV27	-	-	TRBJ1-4	CASSWTGGEKLFF	TGTGCCAGCAGTTGGACCGGGGGTGAAAAACTGTTTTTT
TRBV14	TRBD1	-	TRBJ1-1	CASSQGRTGLNTEAFF	TGTGCCAGCAGCCAAGGACGGACAGGATTGAACACTGAAGCTTTCTTT
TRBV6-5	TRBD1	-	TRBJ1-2	CASSYYRGSGNYGYTF	TGTGCCAGCAGTTACTACAGGGGGTCTGGAAACTATGGCTACACCTTC
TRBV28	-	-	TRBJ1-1	CASSLMGRMDTEAFF	TGTGCCAGCAGTTTAATGGGGAGGATGGATACTGAAGCTTTCTTT
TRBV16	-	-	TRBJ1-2	CASSQLLVRGYTF	TGTGCCAGCAGCCAATTGCTGGTACGGGGCTACACCTTC
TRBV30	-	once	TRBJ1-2	CAWSSLGLGDGYTF	TGTGCCTGGAGTTCATTGGGACTAGGGGATGGCTACACCTTC
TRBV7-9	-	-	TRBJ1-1	CASQPRDTQMGTEAFF	TGTGCCAGCCAACCACGGGACACCCAAATGGGGACTGAAGCTTTCTTT
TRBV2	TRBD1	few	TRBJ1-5	CASSEDRGGNQPQHF	TGTGCCAGCAGTGAAGACAGGGGAGGCAATCAGCCCCAGCATTTT
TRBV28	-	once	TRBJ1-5	CASRERQVSQPQHF	TGTGCCAGCAGGGAGCGGCAGGTGAGTCAGCCCCAGCATTTT
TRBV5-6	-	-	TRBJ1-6	CASSLRRAGSYNSPLHF	TGTGCCAGCAGCTTGCGGAGGGCAGGCTCCTATAATTCACCCCTCCACTTT
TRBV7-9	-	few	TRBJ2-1	CASSLVRKGDEQFF	TGTGCCAGCAGCTTAGTGCGGAAGGGAGATGAGCAGTTCTTC
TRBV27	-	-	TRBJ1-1	CASSPRWPIHTEAFF	TGTGCCAGCAGTCCGCGGTGGCCTATACACACTGAAGCTTTCTTT
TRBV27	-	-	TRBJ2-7	CASSTQATYEQYF	TGTGCCAGCAGTACCCAGGCCACCTACGAGCAGTACTTC
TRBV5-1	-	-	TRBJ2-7	CASSFRVGDEQYF	TGCGCCAGCAGCTTTCGGGTGGGAGACGAGCAGTACTTC
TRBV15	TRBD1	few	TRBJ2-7	CATSRDSETGGFEQYF	TGTGCCACCAGCAGAGATTCTGAGACAGGGGGATTCGAGCAGTACTTC
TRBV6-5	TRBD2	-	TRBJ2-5	CASRTSGSGETQYF	TGTGCCAGTCGGACTAGCGGGAGTGGTGAGACCCAGTACTTC